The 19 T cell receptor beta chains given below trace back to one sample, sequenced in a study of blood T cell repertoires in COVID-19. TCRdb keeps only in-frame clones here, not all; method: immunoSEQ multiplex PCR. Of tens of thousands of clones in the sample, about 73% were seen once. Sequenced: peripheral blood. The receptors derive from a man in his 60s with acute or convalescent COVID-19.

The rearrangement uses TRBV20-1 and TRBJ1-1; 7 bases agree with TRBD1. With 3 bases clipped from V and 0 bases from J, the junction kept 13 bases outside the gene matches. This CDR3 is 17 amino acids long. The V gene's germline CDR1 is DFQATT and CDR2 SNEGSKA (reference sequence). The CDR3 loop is CSASTGAAALVNTEAFF. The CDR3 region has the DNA TGCAGTGCTAGTACAGGGGCCGCTGCTCTGGTGAACACTGAAGCTTTCTTT.

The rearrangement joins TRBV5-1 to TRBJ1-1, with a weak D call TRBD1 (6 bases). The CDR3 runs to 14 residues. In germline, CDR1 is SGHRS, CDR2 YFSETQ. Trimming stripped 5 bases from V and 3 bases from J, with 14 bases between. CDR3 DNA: TGCGCCAGCAGTACAGACAGGCTCGACACTGAAGCTTTCTTT. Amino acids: CASSTDRLDTEAFF.

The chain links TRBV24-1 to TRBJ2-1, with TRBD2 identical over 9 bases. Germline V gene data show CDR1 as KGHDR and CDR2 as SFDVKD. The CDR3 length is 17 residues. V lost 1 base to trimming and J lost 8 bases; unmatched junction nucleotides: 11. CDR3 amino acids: CATSDFGASGIVDEQFF. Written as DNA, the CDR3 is TGTGCCACCAGTGATTTCGGGGCTAGCGGGATAGTCGATGAGCAGTTCTTC.

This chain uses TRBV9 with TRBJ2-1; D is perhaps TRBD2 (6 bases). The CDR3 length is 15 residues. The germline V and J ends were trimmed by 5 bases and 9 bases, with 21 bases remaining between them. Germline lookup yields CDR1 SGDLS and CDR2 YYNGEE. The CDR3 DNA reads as TGTGCCAGCAGTATGATTCCCGGGGGTGAAGGTGAGCAGTTCTTC. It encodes CASSMIPGGEGEQFF. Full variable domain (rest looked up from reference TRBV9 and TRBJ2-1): DSGVTQTPKHLITATGQRVTLRCSPRSGDLSVYWYQQSLDQGLQFLIQYYNGEERAKGNILERFSAQQFPDLHSELNLSSLELGDSALYFCASSMIPGGEGEQFFGPGTRLTVL.

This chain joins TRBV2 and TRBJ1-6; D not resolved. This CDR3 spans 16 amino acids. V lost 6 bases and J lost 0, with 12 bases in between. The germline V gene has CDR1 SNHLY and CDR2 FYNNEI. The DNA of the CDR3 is TGTGCCAGCAGCCAGAGGGAGAGCTCCTATAATTCACCCCTCCACTTT. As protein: CASSQRESSYNSPLHF.

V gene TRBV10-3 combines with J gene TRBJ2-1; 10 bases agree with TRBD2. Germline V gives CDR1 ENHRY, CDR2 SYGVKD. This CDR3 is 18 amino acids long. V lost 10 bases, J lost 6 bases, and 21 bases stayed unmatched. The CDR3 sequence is CATAGTGGPASGGNEQFF. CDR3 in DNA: TGTGCCACCGCCGGGACCGGGGGACCGGCTAGCGGGGGCAATGAGCAGTTCTTC.

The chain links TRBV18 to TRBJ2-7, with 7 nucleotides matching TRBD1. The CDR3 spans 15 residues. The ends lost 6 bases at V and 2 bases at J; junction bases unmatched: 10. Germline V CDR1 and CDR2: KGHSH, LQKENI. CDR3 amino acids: CASSRDRAYAYEQYF. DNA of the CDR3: TGTGCCAGCTCCCGTGACAGGGCCTATGCCTACGAGCAGTACTTC.

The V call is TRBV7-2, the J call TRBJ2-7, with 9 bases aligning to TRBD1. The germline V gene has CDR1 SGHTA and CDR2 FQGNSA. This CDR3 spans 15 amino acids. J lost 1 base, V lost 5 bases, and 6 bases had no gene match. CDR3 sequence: CASSLSGTGSYEQYF. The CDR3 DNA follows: TGTGCCAGCAGCCTATCCGGGACAGGGTCCTACGAGCAGTACTTC.

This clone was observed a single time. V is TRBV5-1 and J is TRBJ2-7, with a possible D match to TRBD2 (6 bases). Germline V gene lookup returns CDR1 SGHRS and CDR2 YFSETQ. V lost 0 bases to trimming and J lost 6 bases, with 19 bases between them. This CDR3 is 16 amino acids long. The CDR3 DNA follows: TGCGCCAGCAGCTTGGATCTTGGTAGCGGTCCTGGCGAGCAGTACTTC. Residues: CASSLDLGSGPGEQYF.

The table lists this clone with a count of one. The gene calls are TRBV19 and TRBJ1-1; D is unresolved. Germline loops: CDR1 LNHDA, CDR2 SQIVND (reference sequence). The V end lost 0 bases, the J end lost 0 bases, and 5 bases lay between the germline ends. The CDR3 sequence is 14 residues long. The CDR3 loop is CASSIDEMNTEAFF. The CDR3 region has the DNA TGTGCCAGTAGTATAGATGAGATGAACACTGAAGCTTTCTTT.

CDR3 DNA: TGTGCCAGCAGCTTAGACTGGAATCAGCCCCAGCATTTT. Protein sequence: CASSLDWNQPQHF. V is TRBV2 and J is TRBJ1-5; D not certain. Trimming removed 6 bases at V and 4 bases at J, with 10 bases between. The CDR3 runs 13 residues. Germline V CDR1 and CDR2: SNHLY, FYNNEI.

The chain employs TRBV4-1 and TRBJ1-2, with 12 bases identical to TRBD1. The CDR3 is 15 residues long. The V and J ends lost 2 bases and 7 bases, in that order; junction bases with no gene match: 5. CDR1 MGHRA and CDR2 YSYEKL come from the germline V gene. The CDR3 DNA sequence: TGCGCCAGCAGCCAACCGGGACAGGGGGCTAGTGGCTACACCTTC. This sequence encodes CASSQPGQGASGYTF.

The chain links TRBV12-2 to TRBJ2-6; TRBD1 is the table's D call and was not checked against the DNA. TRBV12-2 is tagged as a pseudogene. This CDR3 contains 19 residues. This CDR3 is CASRLGKDRVSSGANVLTF. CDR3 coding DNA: TGTGCAAGTCGCTTAGGTAAGGACAGGGTGAGCTCTGGGGCCAACGTCCTGACTTTC.

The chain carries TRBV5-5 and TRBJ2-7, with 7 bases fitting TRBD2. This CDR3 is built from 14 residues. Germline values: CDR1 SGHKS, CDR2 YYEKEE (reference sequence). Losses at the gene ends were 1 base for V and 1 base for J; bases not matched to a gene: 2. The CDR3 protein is CASSLPRESYEQYV. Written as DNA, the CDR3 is TGTGCCAGCAGCTTGCCGCGGGAGTCCTACGAGCAGTACGTC.

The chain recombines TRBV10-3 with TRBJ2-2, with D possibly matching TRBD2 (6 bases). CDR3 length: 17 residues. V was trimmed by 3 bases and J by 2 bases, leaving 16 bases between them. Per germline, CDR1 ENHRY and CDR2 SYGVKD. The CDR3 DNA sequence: TGTGCCATCAGTGATGGTAGCGCGGGAATTAACACCGGGGAGCTGTTTTTT. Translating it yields CAISDGSAGINTGELFF.

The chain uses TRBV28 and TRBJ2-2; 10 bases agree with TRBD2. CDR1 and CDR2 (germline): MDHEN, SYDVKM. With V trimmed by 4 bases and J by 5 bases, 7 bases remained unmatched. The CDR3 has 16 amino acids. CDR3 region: CASSSLGTSETGELFF. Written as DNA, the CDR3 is TGTGCCAGCAGTTCCCTAGGGACTAGCGAGACCGGGGAGCTGTTTTTT.

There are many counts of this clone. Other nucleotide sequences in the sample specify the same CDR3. For the CDR3, the DNA is TGTGCCAGCAGTCCGGGACTAATTAATGAGCAGTTCTTC. It translates to CASSPGLINEQFF. The chain links TRBV7-2 to TRBJ2-1; the match to TRBD2 covers 7 bases. Germline CDR1 and CDR2: SGHTA and FQGNSA. Losses at the gene ends were 6 bases for V and 7 bases for J; bases not matched to a gene: 6. The CDR3 covers 13 residues. Together with reference TRBV7-2 and TRBJ2-1, the CDR3 gives the full variable domain: GAGVSQSPSNKVTEKGKDVELRCDPISGHTALYWYRQSLGQGLEFLIYFQGNSAPDKSGLPSDRFSAERTGGSVSTLTIQRTQQEDSAVYLCASSPGLINEQFFGPGTRLTVL.

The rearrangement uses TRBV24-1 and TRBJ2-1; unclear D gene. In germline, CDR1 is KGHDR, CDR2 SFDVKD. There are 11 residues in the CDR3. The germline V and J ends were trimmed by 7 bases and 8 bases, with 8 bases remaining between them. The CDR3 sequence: CATSDTDEQFF. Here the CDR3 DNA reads TGTGCCACCAGCGATACGGATGAGCAGTTCTTC.

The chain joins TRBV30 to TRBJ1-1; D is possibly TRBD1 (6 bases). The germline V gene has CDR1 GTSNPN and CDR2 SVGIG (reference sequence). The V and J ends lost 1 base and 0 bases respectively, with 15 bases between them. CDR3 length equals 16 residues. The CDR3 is CAWSAARTDMNTEAFF. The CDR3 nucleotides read TGTGCCTGGAGTGCCGCGCGGACAGACATGAACACTGAAGCTTTCTTT.